Presented here are 15 T cell receptor beta chains from one specimen sequenced in a study of OX40 agonist ivuxolimab in advanced cancers. Method: immunoSEQ multiplex PCR; TCRdb's copy keeps in-frame clones and lacks some. Among about 67,000 clones listed, approximately 81% were seen once. The material was CD4+ or CD8+ T cells sorted from blood, obtained in a trial of the OX40 agonist ivuxolimab. The receptors were gathered from an adult with an advanced solid tumor such as melanoma, head and neck, liver or kidney cancer.

This chain uses TRBV18 with TRBJ2-3; D ambiguous. This CDR3 is 12 amino acids long. Germline CDR1 reads KGHSH; CDR2 reads LQKENI. Trimming left V 6 bases short and J 5 bases short, with 9 bases between. CDR3 sequence: CASSPDRDTQYF. The CDR3 nucleotides read TGTGCCAGCTCCCCAGACCGAGATACGCAGTATTTT. Based on the CDR3 plus reference TRBV18 and TRBJ2-3, the full variable domain is NAGVMQNPRHLVRRRGQEARLRCSPMKGHSHVYWYRQLPEEGLKFMVYLQKENIIDESGMPKERFSAEFPKEGPSILRIQQVVRGDSAAYFCASSPDRDTQYFGPGTRLTVL.

V usage is TRBV4-1 and J usage is TRBJ2-7, with TRBD1 identical over 7 bases. The V segment lost 2 bases and the J segment 2 bases; nucleotides outside the gene matches: 6. This CDR3 is 15 amino acids long. Per germline, CDR1 MGHRA and CDR2 YSYEKL. CDR3 nucleotide sequence: TGCGCCAGCAGCCAACAACCGGGACAGACCTACGAGCAGTACTTC. It yields the protein CASSQQPGQTYEQYF.

The rearrangement uses TRBV28 and TRBJ2-2, with D possibly being TRBD1 (6 bases). The CDR3 is made up of 13 amino acids. Germline CDR1 and CDR2: MDHEN and SYDVKM. The germline V and J ends were trimmed by 6 bases and 1 base, with 6 bases remaining between them. The CDR3 region has the DNA TGTGCCAGCAGGGACAGGAACACCGGGGAGCTGTTTTTT. Encoded protein: CASRDRNTGELFF.

This clone was detected only a few times. The chain couples TRBV5-1 to TRBJ2-3, with 12 nucleotides matching TRBD2. Germline values: CDR1 SGHRS, CDR2 YFSETQ. The junction had 3 bases not matched to a gene; V was cut back by 3 bases and J by 4 bases. This CDR3 region has 15 residues. CDR3 loop: CASSSTSGSADTQYF. CDR3 DNA: TGCGCCAGCAGCTCGACTAGCGGGAGTGCAGATACGCAGTATTTT.

This clone was seen only once. V gene TRBV28 combines with J gene TRBJ1-4, with TRBD1 identical over 9 bases. CDR3 length: 15 amino acids. Germline lookup yields CDR1 MDHEN and CDR2 SYDVKM. Trimming removed 4 bases from V and 6 bases from J; junction bases left unmatched: 6. The CDR3 sequence: CASSYRGRGDEKLFF. The CDR3 region has the DNA TGTGCCAGCAGTTACAGGGGGCGCGGGGATGAAAAACTGTTTTTT.

V usage is TRBV10-3 and J usage is TRBJ2-7, with a tentative D call TRBD1 (6 bases). This CDR3 has 16 amino acids. Looked up from germline, CDR1 is ENHRY and CDR2 is SYGVKD. The V end lost 0 bases, the J end lost 2 bases, and 14 bases lay between the germline ends. In nucleotides, the CDR3 is TGTGCCATCAGTGAGTCTGGGGCAGGGGCGACCTACGAGCAGTACTTC. Protein: CAISESGAGATYEQYF.

The chain has TRBV27 and TRBJ2-7; D is ambiguous. The CDR3 runs to 13 residues. Deletions cut 5 bases from V and 5 bases from J, with 13 bases between. The V gene's germline CDR1 is MNHEY and CDR2 SMNVEV (reference sequence). The CDR3 nucleotides read TGTGCCAGCAGTCCTGCCCCCTGGGACGAGCAGTACTTC. It translates to CASSPAPWDEQYF.

The gene calls are TRBV5-1 and TRBJ1-3; D gene uncertain. Germline CDR1 and CDR2: SGHRS and YFSETQ. V lost 4 bases and J lost 8, with 10 bases in between. The CDR3 runs 12 residues. DNA of the CDR3: TGCGCCAGCAGCCAGGTAGCCGACACCATATATTTT. This sequence encodes CASSQVADTIYF.

The chain employs TRBV7-2 and TRBJ2-2; D not resolved. With 8 bases removed from V and 3 bases from J, the gap between germline ends came to 7 bases. The germline V gene encodes CDR1 SGHTA and CDR2 FQGNSA. CDR3 length: 12 amino acids. In DNA form, the CDR3 reads TGTGCCAGCGGGTTTGACACCGGGGAGCTGTTTTTT. Amino acids: CASGFDTGELFF.

V is TRBV30 and J is TRBJ2-3; 7 nucleotides align to TRBD2. Germline-derived CDR1 and CDR2 are GTSNPN and SVGIG (reference sequence). CDR3 size: 15 residues. After removal of 0 bases from V and 4 bases from J, the junction contained 7 bases not matched to a gene. CDR3 amino acids: CAWSVRAGDADTQYF. In DNA, the CDR3 is TGTGCCTGGAGTGTAAGGGCGGGAGACGCAGATACGCAGTATTTT.

The gene calls are TRBV5-1 and TRBJ1-2, with TRBD1 as a possible D gene (5 bases). V was trimmed by 5 bases and J by 4 bases, leaving 12 bases between them. This CDR3 has 13 amino acids. The germline V gene encodes CDR1 SGHRS and CDR2 YFSETQ. In nucleotides, the CDR3 is TGCGCCAGCAGGCTATTTCAGGGCTATGGCTACACCTTC. It codes for CASRLFQGYGYTF.

The chain employs TRBV11-3 and TRBJ2-1; D ambiguous. Germline V gene lookup returns CDR1 SGHNT and CDR2 YENEEA. Trimming removed 3 bases from V and 4 bases from J, with 7 bases in between. The CDR3 contains 13 residues. CDR3 loop: CASSFSDYNEQFF. The CDR3 bases are TGTGCCAGCAGCTTCAGTGATTACAATGAGCAGTTCTTC.

The chain recombines TRBV29-1 with TRBJ2-1, with TRBD1 identical over 7 bases. The CDR3 runs to 14 residues. Per the germline V gene, CDR1 is SQVTM and CDR2 is ANQGSEA. Trimming cost V 7 bases and J 0 bases; bases outside gene matches: 6. CDR3 sequence: CSAWTGNSYNEQFF. DNA of the CDR3: TGCAGCGCCTGGACAGGCAACTCCTACAATGAGCAGTTCTTC.

The chain uses TRBV10-3 and TRBJ2-7; no reliable D call. CDR3 length: 13 amino acids. Trimming left V 6 bases short and J 0 bases short, with 9 bases between. The germline V gene has CDR1 ENHRY and CDR2 SYGVKD. For the CDR3, the DNA is TGTGCCATCAGAGGAACTGACTCCTACGAGCAGTACTTC. Protein product: CAIRGTDSYEQYF.

This clone was recorded a few times. The chain joins TRBV6-1 to TRBJ1-1; maybe TRBD1 (6 bases). V gave up 3 bases and J gave up 0 bases, with 8 bases separating them. The germline CDR1 and CDR2 sequences are MNHNS and SASEGT. The CDR3 contains 14 residues. The CDR3 reads CASSERQVNTEAFF. The CDR3 DNA sequence: TGTGCCAGCAGTGAGAGACAGGTGAACACTGAAGCTTTCTTT.